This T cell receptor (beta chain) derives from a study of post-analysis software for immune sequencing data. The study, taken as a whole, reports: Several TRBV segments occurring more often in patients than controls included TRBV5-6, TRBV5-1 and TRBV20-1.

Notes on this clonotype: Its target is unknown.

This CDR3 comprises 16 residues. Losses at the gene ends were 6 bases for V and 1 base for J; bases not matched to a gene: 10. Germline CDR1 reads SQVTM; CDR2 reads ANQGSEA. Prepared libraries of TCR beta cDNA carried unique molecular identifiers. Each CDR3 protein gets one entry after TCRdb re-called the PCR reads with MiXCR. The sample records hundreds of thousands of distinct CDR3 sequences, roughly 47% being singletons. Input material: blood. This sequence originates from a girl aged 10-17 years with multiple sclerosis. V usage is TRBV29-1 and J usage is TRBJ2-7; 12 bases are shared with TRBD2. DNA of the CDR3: TGCAGCGTCGTGCTCGGACTAGCGGGACCATCCTACGAGCAGTACTTC. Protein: CSVVLGLAGPSYEQYF.